The clone carrying this T cell receptor (beta chain) was seen many times. Its antigen is unknown. The sample belongs to a study of T cells after yellow fever vaccination. TCRdb re-called the 5' RACE reads with MiXCR, one entry per CDR3 protein. The sample has roughly 310,000 distinct CDR3 sequences; roughly 4% are singletons. The CDR3 has 15 amino acids. From germline, CDR1 is MGHRA and CDR2 YSYEKL. The V gene end was trimmed by 1 base and the J gene end by 6 bases; junction bases not matched to a gene: 6. Study-wide findings and caveats: Overall, a small share of clonotypes was seen in both CD4 and CD8 compartments.

This sequence was found in a man younger than 35 who received the YFV17D yellow fever vaccine. This rearrangement joins TRBV4-1 to TRBJ2-1; 7 bases map to TRBD1. Here the sequenced sample was PBMCs, taken on the day of the yellow fever booster vaccination. CDR3 nucleotides: TGCGCCAGCAGCCAAGGACAGGGAGCATCCAATGAGCAGTTCTTC. Its protein product is CASSQGQGASNEQFF.